The following is a T cell receptor beta chain sequence with its context. Its target antigen remains unknown. Base-call qualities are not available, and no considerably larger clone is one nucleotide away. The time point label on this specimen signifies: about 28 days (+/-7) after the second vaccine dose. Because spike-specific TCR depth and breadth did not differ between the two schedules, AZD1222 recipients who got a second dose at roughly 4 weeks were pooled with those who got a second dose at roughly 12 weeks. The vaccinee samples were drawn from two UK trials, COV001 and COV002, one of which was a single-blind randomized controlled phase 2/3 trial testing AZD1222 (ChAdOx1 nCoV-19) in healthy adults. For TCRbeta chain sequencing, PBMC samples from trial participants were taken at day 0 and at day 28 after the second dose. These data come from a study of T cell responses to AZD1222 COVID-19 vaccine (dated by TCRdb to the early 2020s). Study-wide context: A total of over 230 trial participants underwent TCR sequencing, of whom some 210 received two doses of AZD1222 and about 25 received two doses of the MenACWY control vaccine. Trial participants were enrolled by age into 18-55, 56-69 and 70-plus year subgroups, with about 150, 27 and 61 TCR-sequenced participants respectively. The paper as a whole reports these results and caveats: Conclusions about previously exposed vaccinees are limited, since just five to seven AZD1222 recipients were seropositive for SARS-CoV-2 at baseline. Participants were mostly white British, with more females than males. The authors suggested clonal diversity may have been underestimated. The vaccine-associated CD4 TCRs covered the entire spike protein, and the dominant responses fell in regions 160-218 and 743-854. Reportedly, close to half of the unique spike-specific TCRs recognized epitopes lying outside the regions that are mutated in the B.1.351 and B.1.1.7 variants. A significant rise in spike-specific TCR breadth and depth was observed after two AZD1222 doses relative to day 0 and relative to MenACWY recipients. In the small 56-69-year group, the increase in depth fell short of significance, most likely because of low power. Because no day 14 peak-response samples were available, repertoires were characterized only after the peak T cell response.

The CDR3 regions of human TCRbeta chains were subjected to immunosequencing. The study's own analysis went as follows. TCRs in the repertoires were compared against a reference library of SARS-CoV-2-specific TCRs that had been generated with the MIRA antigen-specificity platform. Breadth meant the fraction of unique TCRs that were SARS-CoV-2-associated, whereas depth meant the fraction of total T cells that were SARS-CoV-2-associated. Using the MIRA data, each spike-specific TCR was assigned both to the spike region to which the TCR was reactive and to a CD4 or CD8 class. Log10-transformed breadth and depth values were compared by one-way ANOVA with Sidak's multiple comparisons tests. Imported from immuneACCESS, the table was reduced by TCRdb to in-frame sequences with V and J called. These copies leave out some clones; in studies compared against another copy, an unresolved V gene accounts for under half, and the cause of the remainder is not known. V and J calls and clone size are those listed in that table; D and trimming were worked out from the DNA. This sample holds 95,000 to 100,000 clones; more than 85% were observed only once. The ten most abundant clones make up 7.5% to 9.5% of the sample.

The germline V gene provides CDR1 MNHEY and CDR2 SVGEGT. V sheds 6 bases and J sheds 2 bases, leaving 7 bases between their ends. From its cysteine to its phenylalanine, the CDR3 spans 12 amino acids. Only the CDR3 part of the read is kept: 36 bases, read in frame from the first base. This sequence originates from an adult who received the AZD1222 COVID-19 vaccine. The V gene is TRBV6-2 or TRBV6-3 and the J gene is TRBJ1-2, with an unclear D gene assignment. Sequenced material: peripheral blood, taken 28 days after the second AZD1222 dose. CDR3 sequence: CASSWTNYGYTF. The sequenced DNA is TGTGCCAGCAGCTGGACGAACTATGGCTACACCTTC.